This T cell receptor (beta chain) appears in the sequencing data of a study of spatial heterogeneity in lung cancer. This clonotype has just a few counts. The time point here: sample taken at primary tumor resection. Unsorted whole RNA of tumor, nontumor lung or frozen PBMC was sequenced. Donation came from 70 or so patients with untreated early-stage non-small cell lung cancer. V shed 3 bases and J shed 5 bases, with 16 bases lying between them. This CDR3 contains 15 residues. Germline-derived CDR1 and CDR2 are MNHEY and SMNVEV (reference sequence). Unique molecular identifiers, one per molecule, were present on every TCR cDNA molecule. MiXCR, run by TCRdb on the 5' RACE reads, gives a single entry per CDR3 protein. The sample records 70,000 to 90,000 distinct CDR3 sequences, roughly 13% being singletons.

The source is a male donor with early-stage non-small cell lung cancer. The specimen comprised PBMCs, sampled at surgery. This chain links TRBV27 with TRBJ1-1; D is unclear. Here the CDR3 reads CASSFRGPRVTEAFF. CDR3 nucleotides: TGTGCCAGCAGTTTTAGAGGGCCGCGTGTGACTGAAGCTTTCTTT.